Given below is one TCR beta chain in context. What it binds is unknown. Sequenced by immunoSEQ multiplex PCR; TCRdb stores in-frame clones only, minus some. This table has 84,000 or so clones, around 90% appearing once. This record comes from a study of graft-versus-host responses after intestinal transplantation. The overall study: Following induction with anti-thymocyte globulin, all recipients were given tacrolimus and steroids for three to four years.

The CDR3 length is 15 residues. Looked up from germline, CDR1 is MNHNS and CDR2 is SASEGT. V was cut by 8 bases and J by 4 bases, with 18 bases left in between. The V gene is TRBV6-1, the J gene TRBJ2-1; weak D call: TRBD1 (5 bases). This TCR was sampled from a human donor who received an intestinal transplant. The source was unstimulated CD4+ T cells sorted from spleen or lymph node cells, collected before intestinal transplant. The CDR3 loop reads CASHLNRRRYNEQFF. CDR3 coding DNA: TGTGCCAGCCACCTTAACAGGCGACGGTACAATGAGCAGTTCTTC.